This T cell receptor beta chain is drawn from a study of blood T cell repertoires in COVID-19. Study background: Sites across the United States, Italy and Spain contributed samples from acute and convalescent COVID-19. In each case, the material was cDNA or gDNA derived from T cells, B-cell-depleted T cells, or PBMCs.

V lost 6 bases, J lost 5 bases, and 11 bases lay in between. The CDR3 runs to 13 residues. CDR1 and CDR2 (germline): MNHNS, SASEGT. The assay was immunoSEQ multiplex PCR, and TCRdb's table has in-frame clones only and misses some. In the table there are 270,000 or so clones, 85% of which are singletons. The chain recombines TRBV6-1 with TRBJ1-5; D is unclear. The sample was peripheral blood. The clonotype originates from a human donor in a cohort sampled during active COVID-19. CDR3 nucleotides: TGTGCCAGCAGGGAGGGCTCCCATCAGCCCCAGCATTTT. This translates into CASREGSHQPQHF.